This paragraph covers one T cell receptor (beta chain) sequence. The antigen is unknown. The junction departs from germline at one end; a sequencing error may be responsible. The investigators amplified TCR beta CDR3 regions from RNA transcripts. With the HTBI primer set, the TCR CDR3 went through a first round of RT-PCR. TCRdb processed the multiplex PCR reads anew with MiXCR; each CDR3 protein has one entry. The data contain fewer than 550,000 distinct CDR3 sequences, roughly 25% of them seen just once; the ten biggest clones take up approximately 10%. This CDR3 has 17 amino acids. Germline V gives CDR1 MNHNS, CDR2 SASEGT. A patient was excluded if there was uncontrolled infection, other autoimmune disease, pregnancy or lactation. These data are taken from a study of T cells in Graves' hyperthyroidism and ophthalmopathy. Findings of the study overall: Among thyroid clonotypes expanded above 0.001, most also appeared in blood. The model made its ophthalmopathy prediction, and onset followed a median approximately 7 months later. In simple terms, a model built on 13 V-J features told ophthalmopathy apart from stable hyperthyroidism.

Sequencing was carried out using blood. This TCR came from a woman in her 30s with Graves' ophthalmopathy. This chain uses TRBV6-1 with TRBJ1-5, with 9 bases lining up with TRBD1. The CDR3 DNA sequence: TGTGCCAGCAGTGAACCGGGACAGGGTTCTAGCAATCAGCCTCAGCATTTT. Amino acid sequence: CASSEPGQGSSNQPQHF.